This TCR beta chain was retrieved from a study of sequential checkpoint blockade in melanoma. Study summary: Matched biopsies came pretreatment and at week 13 for 20 to 25 patients.

Treatment defined: randomized to nivolumab then ipilimumab (arm A) or the reverse (arm B). CDR1 and CDR2 from the germline V gene are SGHNT and YENEEA. This CDR3 is built from 15 residues. J gave up 5 bases and V 5 bases, and 7 bases lay outside the gene matches. This clone is labeled as medium-sized. This table comes from immunoSEQ multiplex PCR, and its TCRdb copy is limited to in-frame clones, with some not included. The sample holds thousands of clones, under 25% seen once. Specimen: tumor tissue (inferred from file names), collected from a patient given nivolumab and ipilimumab in sequence. The sequence was obtained from a human donor with melanoma. This rearrangement joins TRBV11-3 to TRBJ2-1; TRBD1 matches 9 bases. The CDR3 spells CASSSTGGADNEQFF. DNA of the CDR3: TGTGCCAGCAGCAGCACAGGGGGCGCGGACAATGAGCAGTTCTTC.